Sequencing of this T cell receptor (beta chain) was carried out in a study of beta chain features in type 1 diabetes. Study conclusions and caveats: Moderately but significantly shorter TCRB CDR3s were found in Type 1 diabetes patients in all four CD4+ subsets.

The CDR3 runs 11 residues. From germline, CDR1 is MNHEY and CDR2 SVGAGI. V was shortened by 4 bases and J by 5 bases, with 5 bases between the two germline ends. Of the isolated RNA, all was reverse transcribed, and so the sequenced material was expressed TCRB transcripts. TCRdb's table, derived via immunoSEQ multiplex PCR, lists solely in-frame clones and lacks some. Among nearly 350,000 clones listed, roughly a tenth were seen once. As regards this clone: Its matching antigen is unknown. A read error is possible here, since a much larger clone lies one base away.

The TCR sequence derives from a man in his thirties or forties with type 1 diabetes. The rearrangement links TRBV6-5 to TRBJ2-5; D is unclear. Sequencing input: central memory CD4+ T cells from blood. CDR3 loop: CASSLGETQYF. CDR3 nucleotide sequence: TGTGCCAGCAGTTTGGGTGAGACCCAGTACTTC.